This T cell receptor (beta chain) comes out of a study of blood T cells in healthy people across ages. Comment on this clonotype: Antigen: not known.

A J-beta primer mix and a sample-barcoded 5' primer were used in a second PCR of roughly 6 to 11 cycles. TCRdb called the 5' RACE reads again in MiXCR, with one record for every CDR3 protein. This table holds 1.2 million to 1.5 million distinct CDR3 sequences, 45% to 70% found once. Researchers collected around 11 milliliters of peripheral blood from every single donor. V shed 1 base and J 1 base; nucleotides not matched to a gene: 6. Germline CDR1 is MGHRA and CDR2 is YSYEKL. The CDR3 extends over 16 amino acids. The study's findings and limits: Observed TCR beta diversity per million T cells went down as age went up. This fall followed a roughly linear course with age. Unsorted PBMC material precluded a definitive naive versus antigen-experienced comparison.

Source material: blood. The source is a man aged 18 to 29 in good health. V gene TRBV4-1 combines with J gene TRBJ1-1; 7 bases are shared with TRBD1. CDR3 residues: CASSQGGYRGNTEAFF. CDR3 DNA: TGCGCCAGCAGCCAAGGAGGGTACAGGGGGAACACTGAAGCTTTCTTT.